One and the same sample provided the 2 T cell receptor beta chains below, sequenced in a study of blood T cell repertoires in COVID-19. Assay used: immunoSEQ multiplex PCR; TCRdb lists only in-frame clones, some missing. The table records approximately 200,000 clones, roughly 79% of them present only once. The sample taken for sequencing was peripheral blood. The source is a human donor with acute or convalescent COVID-19. The donor label of this sample is uncertain.

The chain joins TRBV24-1 to TRBJ2-1; TRBD2 agrees at 7 bases. Germline V gives CDR1 KGHDR, CDR2 SFDVKD. The CDR3 spans 13 residues. With V trimmed by 5 bases and J by 6 bases, 3 bases remained unmatched. The chain's CDR3 is CATSARLANEQFF. The CDR3 DNA follows: TGTGCCACCAGTGCCCGACTAGCCAATGAGCAGTTCTTC.

The rearrangement links TRBV3-1 (or the pseudogene TRBV3-2) to TRBJ2-2, with D perhaps TRBD2 (6 bases). Germline V gene data show CDR1 as LGHDT and CDR2 as YNNKEL (reference sequence). Trimming removed 1 base from V and 9 bases from J, with 9 bases in between. This CDR3 region has 13 residues. The CDR3 DNA reads as TGTGCCAGCAGCCAAGTGGAGGGCCGGGAGCTGTTTTTT. Encoded protein: CASSQVEGRELFF.